The rows below give T cell receptor beta chains drawn from one sample of a study of T cells in Graves' hyperthyroidism and ophthalmopathy. TCRdb independently ran MiXCR on the multiplex PCR reads; one entry per CDR3 protein. The table includes some 270,000 distinct CDR3 sequences, roughly 13% detected once. Specimen: blood. The source of these receptors is a woman aged 40 to 49 with Graves' hyperthyroidism. Each CDR3 is given with its conserved first and last residue. Each record gives: D gene, J gene, V gene, clone size, CDR3 protein, CDR3 DNA. A D gene is named only where the DNA matches it firmly. Not all rows give a size; the values are once, few, many and, for expanded clones, a class.

. | TRBJ1-5 | TRBV12-3/TRBV12-4 | many | CASSLQGNNQPQHF | TGTGCCAGCAGTCTTCAGGGGAACAATCAGCCCCAGCATTTT
. | TRBJ2-5 | TRBV2 | many | CASSVFGNPLQETQYF | TGTGCCAGCAGTGTGTTCGGGAACCCATTGCAAGAGACCCAGTACTTC
TRBD2 | TRBJ2-1 | TRBV27 | few | CASSSAGDVEQFF | TGTGCCAGCAGTTCAGCGGGAGACGTTGAGCAGTTCTTC
. | TRBJ2-3 | TRBV12-3/TRBV12-4 | . | CASSPKNTDTQYF | TGTGCCAGCAGCCCAAAAAACACAGATACGCAGTATTTT
. | TRBJ2-3 | TRBV28 | many | CASSKIAAYTDTQYF | TGTGCCAGCAGTAAAATAGCGGCCTACACAGATACGCAGTATTTT
. | TRBJ2-1 | TRBV7-2 | . | CASSLARGHENSYNEQFF | TGTGCCAGCAGCTTAGCGCGTGGACATGAGAACTCCTACAATGAGCAGTTCTTC
. | TRBJ1-1 | TRBV6-2/TRBV6-3 | many | CASSYKGNTEAFF | TGTGCCAGCAGTTACAAGGGGAACACTGAAGCTTTCTTT
. | TRBJ1-4 | TRBV15 | few | CASGATTLPIEKLFF | TGTGCCAGCGGGGCCACAACGCTCCCTATAGAAAAACTGTTTTTT
. | TRBJ1-3 | TRBV12-3/TRBV12-4 | many | CASTLLLTGLPGNTIYF | TGTGCCAGCACCCTCCTTCTGACAGGACTCCCGGGAAACACCATATATTTT
. | TRBJ1-2 | TRBV25-1 | . | CASSAFGFYGYTF | TGTGCCAGCAGTGCTTTCGGATTCTATGGCTACACCTTC
. | TRBJ2-7 | TRBV2 | many | CASRSREQYF | TGTGCCAGCAGGTCCAGGGAGCAGTACTTC
. | TRBJ1-2 | TRBV3-1 | many | CASSQEADSFYGYTF | TGTGCCAGCAGCCAAGAAGCAGACAGCTTCTATGGCTACACCTTC
TRBD1 | TRBJ1-2 | TRBV6-5 | many | CASSSPGQGNYGYTF | TGTGCCAGCAGTTCCCCGGGACAGGGAAACTATGGCTACACCTTC
. | TRBJ1-6 | TRBV30 | few | CAWVPRGERSYNSPLHF | TGTGCCTGGGTGCCCAGGGGCGAGAGGTCCTATAATTCACCCCTCCACTTT
. | TRBJ1-5 | TRBV20-1 | . | CSARGGGQPQHF | TGCAGTGCTAGGGGCGGGGGCCAGCCCCAGCATTTT
. | TRBJ1-4 | TRBV6-1 | . | CATQGGGNEKLFF | TGTGCCACCCAAGGTGGGGGAAACGAAAAACTGTTTTTT
. | TRBJ2-7 | TRBV27 | many | CASSLPMLGARNEQYF | TGTGCCAGCAGTTTACCGATGTTGGGGGCCCGGAACGAGCAGTACTTC
. | TRBJ1-1 | TRBV10-3 | many | CAITGEGTSEAFF | TGTGCCATCACCGGGGAGGGGACGTCTGAAGCTTTCTTT
. | TRBJ1-5 | TRBV28 | many | CASSQDSNQPQHF | TGTGCCAGCAGCCAGGATAGCAATCAGCCCCAGCATTTT
TRBD1 | TRBJ1-4 | TRBV19 | . | CASSPSGQGFEKLFF | TGTGCCAGTAGTCCCTCGGGACAGGGATTCGAAAAACTGTTTTTT
TRBD2 | TRBJ2-1 | TRBV18 | few | CASSPAASGRGEQFF | TGTGCCAGCTCACCGGCGGCTAGCGGGAGAGGTGAGCAGTTCTTC
. | TRBJ2-7 | TRBV7-9 | many | CASSQPGMDEQYF | TGTGCCAGCAGCCAACCGGGTATGGACGAGCAGTACTTC
. | TRBJ2-4 | TRBV3-1 | many | CASSLRSGASKNIQYF | TGTGCCAGCAGCCTAAGGTCGGGGGCCTCCAAAAACATTCAGTACTTC
. | TRBJ2-3 | TRBV11-1 | few | CASSLFRGASTDTQYF | TGTGCCAGCAGCTTATTTCGCGGGGCCAGCACAGATACGCAGTATTTT
. | TRBJ2-1 | TRBV6-1 | many | CASRKTGLEEQFF | TGTGCCAGTAGAAAGACAGGATTGGAGGAGCAGTTCTTC
. | TRBJ1-2 | TRBV5-1 | many | CASSLEDNYGYTF | TGCGCCAGCAGCTTGGAGGATAACTATGGCTACACCTTC
TRBD2 | TRBJ2-1 | TRBV6-2/TRBV6-3 | . | CASRGAGERYQYEQFF | TGTGCCAGCAGAGGGGCGGGAGAAAGGTACCAATATGAGCAGTTCTTC
TRBD2 | TRBJ2-1 | TRBV7-9 | . | CASSLVLAGAEQFF | TGTGCCAGCAGCTTAGTACTAGCGGGAGCTGAGCAGTTCTTC
. | TRBJ1-1 | TRBV29-1 | many | CSAGRTAGNTEAFF | TGCAGCGCCGGGAGGACGGCGGGTAACACTGAAGCTTTCTTT
. | TRBJ1-4 | TRBV5-1 | many | CASSLADMHGEKLFF | TGCGCCAGCAGCTTGGCCGACATGCACGGTGAAAAACTGTTTTTT
TRBD2 | TRBJ2-1 | TRBV20-1 | many | CSARPLAGELNEQFF | TGCAGTGCTAGGCCCCTAGCGGGAGAACTAAATGAGCAGTTCTTC
. | TRBJ2-5 | TRBV6-2/TRBV6-3 | few | CASSSGTQYF | TGTGCCAGCAGTTCAGGGACCCAGTACTTC
TRBD2 | TRBJ2-3 | TRBV9 | few | CASSVGGRAADTQYF | TGTGCCAGCAGCGTTGGCGGGAGGGCGGCAGATACGCAGTATTTT
. | TRBJ2-2 | TRBV28 | . | CASGDRFQTGELFF | TGTGCCAGCGGCGACCGGTTTCAGACCGGGGAGCTGTTTTTT
TRBD2 | TRBJ2-3 | TRBV6-1 | . | CASTGGEGGTDTQYF | TGTGCCAGCACGGGAGGGGAGGGTGGCACAGATACGCAGTATTTT
. | TRBJ2-7 | TRBV5-6 | many | CASSLSRRPLPHEQYF | TGTGCCAGCAGCTTGTCTCGAAGACCCCTGCCCCACGAGCAGTACTTC
. | TRBJ2-1 | TRBV7-6 | few | CASSLGVATIGGNEQFF | TGTGCCAGCAGCTTAGGAGTGGCGACTATAGGGGGGAATGAGCAGTTCTTC
TRBD2 | TRBJ2-2 | TRBV6-4 | . | CASSDFSRASGGRELFF | TGTGCCAGCAGTGACTTCAGTAGGGCTAGCGGGGGCCGGGAGCTGTTTTTT
. | TRBJ1-6 | TRBV12-3/TRBV12-4 | many | CASSLAPLGYNSPLHF | TGTGCCAGCAGTTTGGCCCCACTGGGGTATAATTCACCCCTCCACTTT
TRBD1 | TRBJ2-1 | TRBV10-2 | few | CASVRDSYNEQFF | TGCGCCAGCGTGAGGGACAGCTACAATGAGCAGTTCTTC
. | TRBJ2-4 | TRBV12-3/TRBV12-4 | . | CASTSGPTKNIQYF | TGTGCCAGCACCTCCGGACCTACCAAAAACATTCAGTACTTC
. | TRBJ2-3 | TRBV10-1 | few | CASSDISGPSTDTQYF | TGCGCCAGCAGTGACATTAGCGGACCTAGCACAGATACGCAGTATTTT
TRBD1 | TRBJ2-7 | TRBV4-1 | many | CASSRPTGDEQYF | TGCGCCAGCAGCCGGCCGACAGGGGACGAGCAGTACTTC
TRBD1 | TRBJ1-2 | TRBV19 | few | CASMRRPGRQGNLPNYGYTF | TGTGCCAGTATGAGGAGACCCGGGAGACAGGGAAATCTCCCTAACTATGGCTACACCTTC
TRBD1 | TRBJ1-4 | TRBV5-1 | . | CASSYQTGTNEKLFF | TGCGCCAGCAGCTACCAGACAGGGACTAATGAAAAACTGTTTTTT
TRBD1 | TRBJ1-5 | TRBV11-2 | many | CASSLQGAPNQPQHF | TGTGCCAGCAGCTTACAGGGGGCGCCGAATCAGCCCCAGCATTTT
TRBD1 | TRBJ1-6 | TRBV13 | . | CASSYQTGTGNSPLHF | TGTGCCAGCAGCTATCAAACCGGGACAGGGAATTCACCCCTCCACTTT
TRBD1 | TRBJ2-3 | TRBV2 | many | CASSARQGGTDTQYF | TGTGCCAGCAGTGCTAGACAGGGGGGCACAGATACGCAGTATTTT
. | TRBJ2-4 | TRBV5-5 | . | CASGPTPLGKNIQYF | TGTGCCAGCGGCCCGACTCCTCTGGGCAAAAACATTCAGTACTTC
TRBD2 | TRBJ2-7 | TRBV5-8 | . | CASSLGGSGRAEQYF | TGTGCCAGCAGCTTAGGGGGTAGCGGGAGGGCCGAGCAGTACTTC
TRBD2 | TRBJ2-7 | TRBV28 | many | CASRRRLAVSYEQYF | TGTGCCAGCAGACGGCGACTAGCGGTTTCCTACGAGCAGTACTTC
. | TRBJ1-6 | TRBV20-1 | many | CSAREKNALMDSPLHF | TGCAGTGCTAGAGAGAAGAATGCCCTGATGGATTCACCCCTCCACTTT
. | TRBJ2-1 | TRBV15 | few | CATSRGGRSYNEQFF | TGTGCCACCAGCAGAGGGGGGAGATCCTACAATGAGCAGTTCTTC